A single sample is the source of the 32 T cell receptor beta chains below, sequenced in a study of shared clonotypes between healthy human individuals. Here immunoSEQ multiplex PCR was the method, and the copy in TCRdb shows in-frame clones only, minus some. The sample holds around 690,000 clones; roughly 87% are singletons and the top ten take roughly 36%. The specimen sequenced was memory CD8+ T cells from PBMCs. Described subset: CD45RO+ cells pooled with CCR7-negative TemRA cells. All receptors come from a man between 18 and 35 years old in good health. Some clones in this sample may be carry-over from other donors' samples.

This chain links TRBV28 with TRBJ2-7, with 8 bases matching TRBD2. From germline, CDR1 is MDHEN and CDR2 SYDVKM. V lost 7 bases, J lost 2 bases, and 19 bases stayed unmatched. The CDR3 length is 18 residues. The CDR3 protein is CASINKGVAGQPPYEQYF. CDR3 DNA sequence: TGTGCCAGCATCAATAAGGGGGTAGCGGGGCAACCCCCCTACGAGCAGTACTTC.

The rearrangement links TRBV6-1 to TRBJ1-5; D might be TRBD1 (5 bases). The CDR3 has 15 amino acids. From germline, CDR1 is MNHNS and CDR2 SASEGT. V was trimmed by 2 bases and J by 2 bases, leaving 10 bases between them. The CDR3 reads CASSERPGGNQPQHF. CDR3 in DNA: TGTGCCAGCAGTGAACGTCCGGGGGGCAATCAGCCCCAGCATTTT.

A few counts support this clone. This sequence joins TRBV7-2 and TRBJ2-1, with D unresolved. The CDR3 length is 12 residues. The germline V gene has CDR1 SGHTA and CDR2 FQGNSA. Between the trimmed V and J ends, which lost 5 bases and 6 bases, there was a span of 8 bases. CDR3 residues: CASSPRTNEQFF. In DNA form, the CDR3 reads TGTGCCAGCAGCCCCCGCACCAATGAGCAGTTCTTC. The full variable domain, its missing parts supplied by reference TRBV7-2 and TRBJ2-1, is GAGVSQSPSNKVTEKGKDVELRCDPISGHTALYWYRQSLGQGLEFLIYFQGNSAPDKSGLPSDRFSAERTGGSVSTLTIQRTQQEDSAVYLCASSPRTNEQFFGPGTRLTVL.

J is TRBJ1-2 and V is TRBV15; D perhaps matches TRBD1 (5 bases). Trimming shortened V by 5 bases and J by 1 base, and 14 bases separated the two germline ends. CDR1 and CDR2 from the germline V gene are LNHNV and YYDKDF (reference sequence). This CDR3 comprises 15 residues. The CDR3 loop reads CATSPKGTFNYGYTF. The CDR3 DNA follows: TGTGCCACCAGCCCAAAGGGGACCTTTAACTATGGCTACACCTTC.

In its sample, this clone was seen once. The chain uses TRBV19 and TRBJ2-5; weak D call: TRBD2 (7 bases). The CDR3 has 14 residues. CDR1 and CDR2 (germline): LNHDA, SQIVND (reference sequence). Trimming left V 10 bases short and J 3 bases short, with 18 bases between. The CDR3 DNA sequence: TGTGCCACAACCGCCTGGGGGGGCGAAGAGACCCAGTACTTC. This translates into CATTAWGGEETQYF. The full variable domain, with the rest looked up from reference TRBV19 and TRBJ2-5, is DGGITQSPKYLFRKEGQNVTLSCEQNLNHDAMYWYRQDPGQGLRLIYYSQIVNDFQKGDIAEGYSVSREKKESFPLTVTSAQKNPTAFYLCATTAWGGEETQYFGPGTRLLVL.

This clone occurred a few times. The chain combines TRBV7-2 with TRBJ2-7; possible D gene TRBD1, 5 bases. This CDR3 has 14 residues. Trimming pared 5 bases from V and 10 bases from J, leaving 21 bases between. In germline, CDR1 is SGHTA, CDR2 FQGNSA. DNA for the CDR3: TGTGCCAGCAGCCCCCATCAATCCAGGGCGGTACAGTACTTC. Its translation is CASSPHQSRAVQYF.

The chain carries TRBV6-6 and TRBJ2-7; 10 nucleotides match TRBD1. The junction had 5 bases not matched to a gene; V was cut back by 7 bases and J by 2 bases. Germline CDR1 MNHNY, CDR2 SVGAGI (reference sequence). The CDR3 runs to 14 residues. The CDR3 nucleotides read TGTGCCAGCATCCCTGACAGGGGGCCCTACGAGCAGTACTTC. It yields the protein CASIPDRGPYEQYF.

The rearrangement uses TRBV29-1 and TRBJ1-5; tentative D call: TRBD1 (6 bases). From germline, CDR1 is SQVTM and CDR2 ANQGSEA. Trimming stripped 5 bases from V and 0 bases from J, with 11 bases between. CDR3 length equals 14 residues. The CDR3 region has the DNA TGCAGCGTTCTTACAGGGTATAGCAATCAGCCCCAGCATTTT. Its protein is CSVLTGYSNQPQHF.

The CDR3 region has the DNA TGTGCCAGTACCCCGGACAGGGGGAGTGGAAACACCATATATTTT. It is translated as CASTPDRGSGNTIYF. The chain carries TRBV19 and TRBJ1-3; 10 bases match TRBD1. CDR3 length: 15 residues. The V and J ends lost 7 bases and 3 bases, in that order; junction bases with no gene match: 6. The germline V gene has CDR1 LNHDA and CDR2 SQIVND (reference sequence).

In nucleotides, the CDR3 is TGCAGCGTTGAGACTAGCAAGGGTAATGAGCAGTTCTTC. It codes for CSVETSKGNEQFF. V and J are TRBV29-1 and TRBJ2-1; 7 bases are a match to TRBD2. Germline V CDR1 and CDR2: SQVTM, ANQGSEA. Losses at the gene ends were 3 bases for V and 7 bases for J; bases not matched to a gene: 6. CDR3 length: 13 residues.

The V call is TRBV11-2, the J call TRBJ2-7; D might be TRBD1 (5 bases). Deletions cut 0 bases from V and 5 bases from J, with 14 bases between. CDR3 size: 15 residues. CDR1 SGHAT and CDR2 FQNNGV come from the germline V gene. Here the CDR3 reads CASSLEARVTHEQYF. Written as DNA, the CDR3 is TGTGCCAGCAGCTTAGAGGCCAGGGTAACCCACGAGCAGTACTTC.

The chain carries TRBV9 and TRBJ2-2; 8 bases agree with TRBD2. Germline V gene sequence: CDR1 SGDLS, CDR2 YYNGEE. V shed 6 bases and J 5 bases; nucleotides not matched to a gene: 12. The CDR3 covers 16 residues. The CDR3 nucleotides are TGTGCCAGCACCCCCTCCTGGGCTAGCGGGACCGGGGAGCTGTTTTTT. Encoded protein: CASTPSWASGTGELFF.

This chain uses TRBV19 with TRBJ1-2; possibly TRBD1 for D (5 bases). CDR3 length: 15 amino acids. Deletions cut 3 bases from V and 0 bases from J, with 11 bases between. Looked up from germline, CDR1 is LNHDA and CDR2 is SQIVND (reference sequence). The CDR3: CASSMTAIPNYGYTF. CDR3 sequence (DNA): TGTGCCAGTAGTATGACAGCCATACCTAACTATGGCTACACCTTC.

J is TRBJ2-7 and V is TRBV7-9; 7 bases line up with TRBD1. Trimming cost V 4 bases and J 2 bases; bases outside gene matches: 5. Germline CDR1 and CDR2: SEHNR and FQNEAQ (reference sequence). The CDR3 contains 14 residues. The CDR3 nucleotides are TGTGCCAGCAGCTCGGGACAGACTACCTACGAGCAGTACTTC. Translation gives CASSSGQTTYEQYF.

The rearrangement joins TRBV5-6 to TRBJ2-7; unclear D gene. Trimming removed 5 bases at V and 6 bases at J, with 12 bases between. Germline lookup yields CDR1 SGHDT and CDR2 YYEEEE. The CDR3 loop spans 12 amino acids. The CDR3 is CASRVASGEQYF. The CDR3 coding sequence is TGTGCCAGCAGGGTCGCTTCGGGCGAGCAGTACTTC.

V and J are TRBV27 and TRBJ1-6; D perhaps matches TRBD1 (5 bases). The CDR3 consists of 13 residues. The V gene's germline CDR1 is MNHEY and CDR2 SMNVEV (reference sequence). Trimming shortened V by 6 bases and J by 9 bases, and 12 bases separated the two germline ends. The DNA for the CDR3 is TGTGCCAGCAGGACAACAGGTGGTTCACCCCTCCACTTT. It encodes CASRTTGGSPLHF.

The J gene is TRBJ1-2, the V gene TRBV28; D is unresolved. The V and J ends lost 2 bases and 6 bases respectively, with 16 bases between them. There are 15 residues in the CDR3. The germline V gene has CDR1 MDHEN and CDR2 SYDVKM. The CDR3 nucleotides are TGTGCCAGCAGTTTACCCCGCGAGCTGGCCGATGGCTACACCTTC. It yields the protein CASSLPRELADGYTF.

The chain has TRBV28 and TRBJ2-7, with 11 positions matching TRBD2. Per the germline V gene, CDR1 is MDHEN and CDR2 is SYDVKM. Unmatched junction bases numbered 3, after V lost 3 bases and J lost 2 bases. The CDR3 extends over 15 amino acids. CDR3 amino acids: CASSFILAGAYEQYF. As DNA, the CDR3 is TGTGCCAGCAGTTTCATACTAGCGGGAGCCTACGAGCAGTACTTC. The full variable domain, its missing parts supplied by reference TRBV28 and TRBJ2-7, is DVKVTQSSRYLVKRTGEKVFLECVQDMDHENMFWYRQDPGLGLRLIYFSYDVKMKEKGDIPEGYSVSREKKERFSLILESASTNQTSMYLCASSFILAGAYEQYFGPGTRLTVT.

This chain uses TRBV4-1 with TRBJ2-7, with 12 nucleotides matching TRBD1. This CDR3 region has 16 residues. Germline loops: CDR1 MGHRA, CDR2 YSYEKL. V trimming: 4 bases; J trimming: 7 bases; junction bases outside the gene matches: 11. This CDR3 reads CASSRQPGQGAGEQYF. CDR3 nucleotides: TGCGCCAGCAGCCGACAACCGGGACAGGGGGCTGGTGAGCAGTACTTC.

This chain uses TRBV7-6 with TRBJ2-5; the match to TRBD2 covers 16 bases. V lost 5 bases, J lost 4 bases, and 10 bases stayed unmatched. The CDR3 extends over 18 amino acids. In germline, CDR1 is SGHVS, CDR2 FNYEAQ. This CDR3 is CASSMGLAGGSRGETQYF. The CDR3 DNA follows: TGTGCCAGCAGCATGGGACTAGCGGGAGGGAGTAGGGGAGAGACCCAGTACTTC.

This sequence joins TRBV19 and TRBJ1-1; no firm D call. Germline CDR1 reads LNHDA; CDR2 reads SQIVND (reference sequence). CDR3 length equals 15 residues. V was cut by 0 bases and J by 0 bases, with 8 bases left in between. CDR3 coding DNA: TGTGCCAGTAGTATAGACGCGGGTTTGAACACTGAAGCTTTCTTT. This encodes CASSIDAGLNTEAFF.

The DNA for the CDR3 is TGCGCCAGCAGTCAGGCGCAGGGCGTCTTCCCCAACTATGGCTACACCTTC. Its translation: CASSQAQGVFPNYGYTF. J is TRBJ1-2 and V is TRBV23-1; tentative D call: TRBD1 (5 bases). TRBV23-1 is designated an ORF whose function remains uncertain. CDR3 length: 17 amino acids. V was shortened by 3 bases and J by 2 bases, with 19 bases between the two germline ends.

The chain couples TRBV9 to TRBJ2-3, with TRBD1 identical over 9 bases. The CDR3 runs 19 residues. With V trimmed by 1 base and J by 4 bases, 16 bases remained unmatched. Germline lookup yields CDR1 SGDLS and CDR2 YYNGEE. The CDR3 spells CASSVSPEGWDRASDTQYF. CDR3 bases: TGTGCCAGCAGCGTATCCCCCGAGGGGTGGGACAGGGCCTCAGATACGCAGTATTTT.

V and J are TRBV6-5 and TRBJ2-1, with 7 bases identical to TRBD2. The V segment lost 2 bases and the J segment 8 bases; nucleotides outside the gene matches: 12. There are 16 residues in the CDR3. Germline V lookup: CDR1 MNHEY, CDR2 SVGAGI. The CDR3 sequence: CASSYRSEGGVYEQFF. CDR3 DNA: TGTGCCAGCAGTTACCGGTCCGAGGGAGGGGTCTATGAGCAGTTCTTC.

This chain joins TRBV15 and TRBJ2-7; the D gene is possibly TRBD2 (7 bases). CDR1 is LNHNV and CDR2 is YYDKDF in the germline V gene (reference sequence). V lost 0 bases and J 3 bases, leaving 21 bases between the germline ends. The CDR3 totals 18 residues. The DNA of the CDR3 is TGTGCCACCAGCAGAGAGGGCGTAGGGGGGGAGACCCACTACGAGCAGTACTTC. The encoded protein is CATSREGVGGETHYEQYF.

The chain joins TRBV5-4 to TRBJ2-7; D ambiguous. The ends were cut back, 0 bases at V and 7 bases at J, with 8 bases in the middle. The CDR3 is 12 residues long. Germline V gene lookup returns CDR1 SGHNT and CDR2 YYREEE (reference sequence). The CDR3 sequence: CASSLASSEQYF. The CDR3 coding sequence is TGTGCCAGCAGCTTGGCCAGCTCAGAGCAGTACTTC.

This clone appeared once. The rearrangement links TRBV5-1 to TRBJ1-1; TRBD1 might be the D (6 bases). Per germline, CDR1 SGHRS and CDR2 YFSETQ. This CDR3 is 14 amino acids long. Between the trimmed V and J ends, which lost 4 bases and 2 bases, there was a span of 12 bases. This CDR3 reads CASSLETGNTEAFF. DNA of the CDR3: TGCGCCAGCAGCCTGGAGACAGGAAACACTGAAGCTTTCTTT.

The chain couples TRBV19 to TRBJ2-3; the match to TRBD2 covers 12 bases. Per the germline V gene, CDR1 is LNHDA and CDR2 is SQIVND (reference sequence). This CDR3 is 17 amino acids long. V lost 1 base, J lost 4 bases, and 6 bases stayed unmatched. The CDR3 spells CASSIGRTSGMPDTQYF. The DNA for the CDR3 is TGTGCCAGTAGTATAGGCCGGACTAGCGGGATGCCAGATACGCAGTATTTT.

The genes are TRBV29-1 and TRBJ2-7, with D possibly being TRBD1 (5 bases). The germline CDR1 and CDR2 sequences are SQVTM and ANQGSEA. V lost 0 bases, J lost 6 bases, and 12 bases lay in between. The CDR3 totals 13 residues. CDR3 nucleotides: TGCAGCGTTGAAGAAGGGGCAGTCGGCGAGCAGTACTTC. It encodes CSVEEGAVGEQYF.

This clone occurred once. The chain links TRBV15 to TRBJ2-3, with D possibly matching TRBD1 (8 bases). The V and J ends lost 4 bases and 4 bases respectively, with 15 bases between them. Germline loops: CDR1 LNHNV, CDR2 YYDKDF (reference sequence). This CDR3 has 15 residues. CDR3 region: CATSNYRGGSDTQYF. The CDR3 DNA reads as TGTGCCACCAGCAACTACAGGGGGGGCTCAGATACGCAGTATTTT. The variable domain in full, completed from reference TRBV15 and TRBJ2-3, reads DAMVIQNPRYQVTQFGKPVTLSCSQTLNHNVMYWYQQKSSQAPKLLFHYYDKDFNNEADTPDNFQSRRPNTSFCFLDIRSPGLGDTAMYLCATSNYRGGSDTQYFGPGTRLTVL.

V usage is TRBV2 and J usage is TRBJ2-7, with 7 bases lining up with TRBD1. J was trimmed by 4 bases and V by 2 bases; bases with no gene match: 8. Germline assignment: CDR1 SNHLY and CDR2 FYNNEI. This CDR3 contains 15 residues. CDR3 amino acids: CASSEPGQSIYEQYF. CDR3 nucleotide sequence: TGTGCCAGCAGTGAACCGGGACAGTCCATTTACGAGCAGTACTTC.

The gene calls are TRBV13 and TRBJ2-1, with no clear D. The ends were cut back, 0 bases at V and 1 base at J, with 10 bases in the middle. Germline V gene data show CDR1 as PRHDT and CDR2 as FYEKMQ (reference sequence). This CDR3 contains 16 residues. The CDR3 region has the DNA TGTGCCAGCAGCTTAGGACTTCCCCCTTCCTACAATGAGCAGTTCTTC. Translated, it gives CASSLGLPPSYNEQFF. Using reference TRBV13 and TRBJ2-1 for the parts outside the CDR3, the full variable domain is AAGVIQSPRHLIKEKRETATLKCYPIPRHDTVYWYQQGPGQDPQFLISFYEKMQSDKGSIPDRFSAQQFSDYHSELNMSSLELGDSALYFCASSLGLPPSYNEQFFGPGTRLTVL.